This T cell receptor beta chain is from a study of T cells in Graves' hyperthyroidism and ophthalmopathy. Whole-study context: Peripheral blood was obtained at initial diagnosis, preceding any treatment. Points from the study as a whole: In blood, most of the thyroid clonotypes expanded above 0.001 were also present.

The CDR3 regions of TCR beta were amplified from RNA transcripts. The HTBI set primed first-round TCR CDR3 RT-PCR. TCRdb ran MiXCR on the multiplex PCR reads and lists one entry per CDR3 protein. Among hundreds of thousands of distinct CDR3 sequences listed, roughly 14% were seen once. This clonotype has ten or more counts. Its antigen is not known. Lactation, pregnancy, other autoimmune disease or uncontrolled infection led to exclusion of patients. V was clipped by 2 bases and J by 4 bases, with 12 bases between them. This CDR3 spans 14 amino acids. Per the germline V gene, CDR1 is SGHAT and CDR2 is FQNNGV.

The source of this sequence is a young man with Graves' ophthalmopathy. The sample was blood. This chain uses TRBV11-2 with TRBJ2-7; D might be TRBD1 (6 bases). The DNA of the CDR3 is TGTGCCAGCAGCTTACAACAGGGTGCATACGAGCAGTACTTC. This sequence encodes CASSLQQGAYEQYF.